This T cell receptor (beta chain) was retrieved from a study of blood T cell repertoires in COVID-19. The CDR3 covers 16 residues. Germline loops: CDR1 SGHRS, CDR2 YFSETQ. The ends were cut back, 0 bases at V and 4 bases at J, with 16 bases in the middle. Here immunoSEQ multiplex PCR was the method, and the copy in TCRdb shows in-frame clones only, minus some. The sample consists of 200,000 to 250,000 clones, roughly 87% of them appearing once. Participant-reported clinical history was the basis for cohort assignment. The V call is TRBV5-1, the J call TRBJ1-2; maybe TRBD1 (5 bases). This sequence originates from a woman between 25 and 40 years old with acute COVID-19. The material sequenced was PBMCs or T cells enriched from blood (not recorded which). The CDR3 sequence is CASSLGGRDPIYGYTF. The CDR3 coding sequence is TGCGCCAGCAGCTTGGGGGGCCGAGACCCCATCTATGGCTACACCTTC.